The present T cell receptor (beta chain) was sequenced within a study of T cell responses to AZD1222 COVID-19 vaccine. Timing groups of about 4 and about 12 weeks for second doses were pooled. Trimming cost V 3 bases and J 9 bases, with 12 bases left between them. CDR3 length equals 13 residues. Germline assignment: CDR1 MNHEY and CDR2 SMNVEV (reference sequence). Broader study findings: Clonal diversity was possibly underestimated, and white British individuals and females predominated among donors. Two doses of AZD1222 preceded a rise in Spike-specific TCR breadth and depth. Close to half of spike-specific TCRs reportedly recognize unmutated variant regions.

Sequencing used immunoSEQ multiplex PCR; TCRdb keeps in-frame clones, though not all of them. In the table there are roughly 120,000 clones, approximately 86% of which are singletons. A remark on this clone: Its antigen is currently unknown.

The J gene is TRBJ1-5, the V gene TRBV27; D uncertain. The receptor's source is an adult who received the AZD1222 COVID-19 vaccine. The sample in question was peripheral blood, obtained 28 days after the second AZD1222 dose. The CDR3 loop reads CASSLNGLWPQHF. In DNA form, the CDR3 reads TGTGCCAGCAGTTTGAACGGACTTTGGCCCCAGCATTTT.